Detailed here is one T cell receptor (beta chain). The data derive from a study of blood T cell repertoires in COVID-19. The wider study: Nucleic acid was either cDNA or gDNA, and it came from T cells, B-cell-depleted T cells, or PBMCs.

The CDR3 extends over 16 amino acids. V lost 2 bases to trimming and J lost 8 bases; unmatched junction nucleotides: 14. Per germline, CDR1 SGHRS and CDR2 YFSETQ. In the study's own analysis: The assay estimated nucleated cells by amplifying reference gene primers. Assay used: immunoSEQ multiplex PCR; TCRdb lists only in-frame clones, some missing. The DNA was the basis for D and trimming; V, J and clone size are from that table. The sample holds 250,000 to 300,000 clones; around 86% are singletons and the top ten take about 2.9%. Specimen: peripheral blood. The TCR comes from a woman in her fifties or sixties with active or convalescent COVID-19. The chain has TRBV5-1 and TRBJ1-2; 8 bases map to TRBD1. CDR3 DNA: TGCGCCAGCAGCTTACGGAGCTCCGAGGACAGGGAAGGCTACACCTTC. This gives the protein CASSLRSSEDREGYTF.